This T cell receptor beta chain was recovered during a study of T cells in Graves' hyperthyroidism and ophthalmopathy. Points from the study as a whole: Median prediction lead before ophthalmopathy onset was 5 to 7.5 months with the model.

This CDR3 has 17 residues. CDR1 and CDR2 from the germline V gene are SGHAT and FQDESV (reference sequence). Turning to this clonotype: Its antigen is unidentified. One end of the junction is discordant with germline, which a read error may explain.

Duration under 3 months, a NOSPECS grade of at least 4, and a Clinical Activity Score of at least 3 characterized the ophthalmopathy patients. Exclusion of a patient resulted from uncontrolled infection, other autoimmune disease, pregnancy or lactation. Diagnoses rested on clinical symptoms, serum thyroxine and TRAb, thyroid ultrasound and orbital computed tomography. The investigators amplified TCR beta CDR3 regions from RNA transcripts. HTBI primers were the set used in a first-round RT-PCR of the TCR CDR3. TCRdb passed the multiplex PCR reads through MiXCR, listing each CDR3 protein once. Of approximately 530,000 distinct CDR3 sequences in the sample, less than 20% are singletons; the top ten hold roughly 44%.

The sequencing sample was made of blood. The V gene is TRBV11-1, the J gene TRBJ2-5; the D gene is possibly TRBD2 (7 bases). This clonotype was obtained from a man aged 40-50 years with Graves' ophthalmopathy. The DNA of the CDR3 is TGCGCCAGCAGCCACCTGGGGGGGGACACGTACCAAGAGACCCAGTACTTC. This sequence encodes CASSHLGGDTYQETQYF.